The source of this TCR beta chain is a study of regulatory dendritic cells for organ transplantation (dated by TCRdb to about 2017). Regarding the complete study: To make regulatory dendritic cells, monocytes were cultured with vitamin D3 on days 0 and 4 and with IL-10 on day 4. On day 6, LPS was added to the DC cultures to test how the DCs responded to a strong maturation-inducing agent. TCRbeta repertoires were sequenced from sorted naive and memory CD4+ and CD8+ T cells before and after allostimulation with regulatory or mature dendritic cells.

The CDR1 and CDR2 encoded by the germline V gene are SNHLY and FYNNEI. The CDR3 goes from the cysteine to the phenylalanine over 13 residues. Kept here is only the CDR3 DNA, which spans 39 bases and is read in frame from base 1. V loses 7 bases of germline sequence and J loses 1 base, and the interval between the two ends is 8 bases. Summary of the overall study and its limitations: Sequencing was done in only a couple of subjects, and the authors reported considerable heterogeneity between individuals in the alloreactive memory CD8+ T cell pool. Among the resting subsets, the most alloreactive TCR clonotypes were found in memory CD8+ T cells. Allostimulation expanded memory CD8+ clones in both subjects, but regulatory dendritic cells appeared to induce more limited expansion than mature dendritic cells. Highly diverse repertoires were observed in naive CD4+ and CD8+ T cells, whereas lower diversity was observed in memory cells, and the most oligoclonal repertoires were found in memory CD8+ cells.

This clone has only a few counts. Its antigen is unknown. No base quality values were provided; no much bigger clone lies one nucleotide off. Sorted T cell subsets were CFSE-labeled and co-cultured for five to six days with allogeneic regulatory or mature dendritic cells at a 1:10 DC:T ratio. Naive T cells were sorted as CD45RA+ and memory T cells as CD45RO+ CD4+ or CD8+ cells by FACS. A couple of healthy control subjects provided the T cells used for TCR sequencing. The Qiagen DNeasy Blood & Tissue Kit was used for extraction of genomic DNA. A multiplexed two-step PCR with Vbeta-specific forward primers and Jbeta-specific reverse primers was used to amplify the TCRbeta CDR3 regions. The TCRbeta libraries were sequenced on an Illumina instrument via the immunoSEQ service. The paper's processing steps were these. IMGT annotation was used to assign V, D and J genes, and synthetic CDR3 analogues were used to correct the counts for multiplex PCR bias. In the immunoSEQ Analyzer, repertoire clonality was calculated as one minus normalized Shannon entropy. Clonal expansion was defined using Fisher's exact test with Benjamini-Hochberg false discovery rate control and a two-tailed threshold of P<0.01. Entries here come from immuneACCESS through TCRdb and include only in-frame sequences with V and J called. Some clones fail to appear in such tables; in the studies checked, an unresolved V gene covers under half of the shortfall, and the cause of the remainder is unknown. The D gene and trimming were derived from the DNA, and the V and J assignments and clone size from that table. The sample table records about 21,000 clones; about 85% of these occur just once. The ten biggest clones cover under 0.3% of the sample.

Sequencing input: naive CD4+ T cells from blood cultured with dendritic cells. Reading the label with the study, this specimen's cell subset or site is: CD45RA+ naive T cells. The rearranged chain carries TRBV2 and TRBJ1-5, with a weak D call of TRBD1 (6 bases match). This clonotype was sampled from a human donor in good health. CDR3 protein: CASTGESNQPQHF. The bases are TGTGCCAGCACAGGGGAGAGCAATCAGCCCCAGCATTTT. Joined to the reference TRBV2 and TRBJ1-5 proteins, this CDR3 gives the full variable domain: EPEVTQTPSHQVTQMGQEVILRCVPISNHLYFYWYRQILGQKVEFLVSFYNNEISEKSEIFDDQFSVERPDGSNFTLKIRSTKLEDSAMYFCASTGESNQPQHFGDGTRLSIL.